A single sample is the source of the 18 T cell receptor beta chains below, sequenced in a study of blood T cell repertoires in COVID-19. Profiling relied on immunoSEQ multiplex PCR, and the TCRdb table lists in-frame clones only, not all of them. The sample contains 490,000 or so clones, 88% of which appear only once. The sequencing input was PBMCs or T cells enriched from blood (not recorded which). The receptors originated from a woman aged 55-69 years who had recovered from COVID-19.

V usage is TRBV13 and J usage is TRBJ1-3, with D perhaps TRBD1 (6 bases). Trimming stripped 5 bases from V and 4 bases from J, with 9 bases between. There are 13 residues in the CDR3. Germline V gene sequence: CDR1 PRHDT, CDR2 FYEKMQ (reference sequence). This CDR3 is CASSRTDGNTIYF. CDR3 nucleotide sequence: TGTGCCAGCAGCCGGACAGACGGAAACACCATATATTTT.

The V gene is TRBV2, the J gene TRBJ1-4; TRBD1 is a possible D gene (5 bases). CDR3 size: 15 residues. V dropped 2 bases and J dropped 1 base, with 8 bases sitting between them. Germline assignment: CDR1 SNHLY and CDR2 FYNNEI. The CDR3 DNA follows: TGTGCCAGCAGTGAACTAACAGGAACTAATGAAAAACTGTTTTTT. It yields the protein CASSELTGTNEKLFF.

The chain is built from TRBV27 and TRBJ1-2, with 8 bases aligning to TRBD1. The trim removed 5 bases at V and 8 bases at J, leaving 10 bases unmatched. The CDR3 has 14 amino acids. Looked up from germline, CDR1 is MNHEY and CDR2 is SMNVEV (reference sequence). CDR3 region: CASSRTDRGWGYTF. DNA of the CDR3: TGTGCCAGCAGTCGCACTGACAGGGGATGGGGCTACACCTTC.

This clone appeared once. The chain has TRBV3-1 (or the pseudogene TRBV3-2) and TRBJ1-4, with 8 bases identical to TRBD1. The junction had 8 bases not matched to a gene; V was cut back by 1 base and J by 4 bases. There are 17 residues in the CDR3. CDR1 is LGHDT, CDR2 YNNKEL, per germline (reference sequence). CDR3 nucleotides: TGTGCCAGCAGCCAAGGTAGCAGGGGGCAGGTTAATGAAAAACTGTTTTTT. It translates to CASSQGSRGQVNEKLFF.

J is TRBJ1-2 and V is TRBV7-9; D uncertain. Germline V gives CDR1 SEHNR, CDR2 FQNEAQ (reference sequence). The CDR3 has 14 amino acids. V gave up 4 bases and J gave up 3 bases, with 12 bases separating them. The CDR3: CASSWAISYYGYTF. For the CDR3, the DNA is TGTGCCAGCAGCTGGGCGATCAGCTACTATGGCTACACCTTC.

This clone was counted a few times. The chain has TRBV13 and TRBJ1-6; D might be TRBD1 (5 bases). Germline V gene data show CDR1 as PRHDT and CDR2 as FYEKMQ (reference sequence). V was clipped by 3 bases and J by 9 bases, with 6 bases between them. The CDR3 consists of 12 residues. The CDR3 loop is CASSFGGSPLHF. The CDR3 region has the DNA TGTGCCAGCAGCTTCGGGGGTTCACCCCTCCACTTT. Full variable domain (outside the CDR3, taken from reference TRBV13 and TRBJ1-6): AAGVIQSPRHLIKEKRETATLKCYPIPRHDTVYWYQQGPGQDPQFLISFYEKMQSDKGSIPDRFSAQQFSDYHSELNMSSLELGDSALYFCASSFGGSPLHFGNGTRLTVT.

This clone was recorded once. The chain recombines TRBV2 with TRBJ2-3, with TRBD1 as a possible D gene (5 bases). CDR1 and CDR2 from the germline V gene are SNHLY and FYNNEI. This CDR3 has 15 amino acids. V gave up 4 bases and J gave up 7 bases, with 18 bases separating them. CDR3 in DNA: TGTGCCAGCAGTGTGACAGTAATACCAACGAATACGCAGTATTTT. It specifies CASSVTVIPTNTQYF.

The J gene is TRBJ2-2, the V gene TRBV10-1, with 9 bases identical to TRBD2. The trim removed 6 bases at V and 4 bases at J, leaving 6 bases unmatched. The CDR3 contains 15 residues. Looked up from germline, CDR1 is WNHNN and CDR2 is SYGVQD (reference sequence). The CDR3 region is CASSPGLATTGELFF. The CDR3 nucleotides are TGCGCCAGCAGCCCGGGACTAGCAACCACCGGGGAGCTGTTTTTT.

The rearrangement joins TRBV9 to TRBJ2-1, with 11 bases matching TRBD2. The CDR3 runs to 16 residues. In germline, CDR1 is SGDLS, CDR2 YYNGEE. J lost 6 bases, V lost 0 bases, and 5 bases had no gene match. The CDR3 region is CASSVDLAGGFNEQFF. CDR3 in DNA: TGTGCCAGCAGCGTAGATCTAGCGGGGGGTTTCAATGAGCAGTTCTTC.

The chain combines TRBV28 with TRBJ1-1, with 9 bases lining up with TRBD1. Germline CDR1 reads MDHEN; CDR2 reads SYDVKM. This CDR3 is built from 15 residues. V shed 2 bases and J 2 bases; nucleotides not matched to a gene: 3. CDR3 sequence: CASSLTQGANTEAFF. The CDR3 nucleotides read TGTGCCAGCAGTTTAACACAGGGGGCAAACACTGAAGCTTTCTTT.

The chain employs TRBV14 and TRBJ2-1; TRBD1 might be the D (6 bases). The CDR3 totals 16 residues. Trimming shortened V by 0 bases and J by 6 bases, and 15 bases separated the two germline ends. From germline, CDR1 is SGHDN and CDR2 FVKESK. CDR3 in amino acids: CASSQDSGVPSNEQFF. CDR3 bases: TGTGCCAGCAGCCAAGATTCAGGGGTCCCCTCCAATGAGCAGTTCTTC. Full variable domain (missing parts from reference TRBV14 and TRBJ2-1): EAGVTQFPSHSVIEKGQTVTLRCDPISGHDNLYWYRRVMGKEIKFLLHFVKESKQDESGMPNNRFLAERTGGTYSTLKVQPAELEDSGVYFCASSQDSGVPSNEQFFGPGTRLTVL.

The chain employs TRBV6-5 and TRBJ1-4; possible D gene TRBD1, 5 bases. Trimming stripped 6 bases from V and 1 base from J, with 9 bases between. CDR1 and CDR2 from the germline V gene are MNHEY and SVGAGI. The CDR3 sequence is 14 residues long. The CDR3 nucleotides read TGTGCCAGCAGCGTCAGGGTAACTAATGAAAAACTGTTTTTT. Amino acids: CASSVRVTNEKLFF.

This clone was picked up a small number of times. The CDR3 is CASSSSGTGKYDTQYF. The CDR3, as DNA: TGTGCCAGCAGCTCCTCCGGGACAGGGAAGTACGATACGCAGTATTTT. The V call is TRBV7-8, the J call TRBJ2-3; 9 bases fit TRBD1. The trim removed 4 bases at V and 6 bases at J, leaving 11 bases unmatched. Looked up from germline, CDR1 is SGHVS and CDR2 is FQNEAQ. This CDR3 region has 16 residues.

V and J are TRBV6-5 and TRBJ1-5; weak D call: TRBD1 (5 bases). The CDR3 is made up of 14 amino acids. The germline gives CDR1 MNHEY, CDR2 SVGAGI. Trimming shortened V by 6 bases and J by 1 base, and 10 bases separated the two germline ends. The chain's CDR3 is CASSSGGSNQPQHF. The CDR3 DNA sequence: TGTGCCAGCAGCTCCGGGGGGAGCAATCAGCCCCAGCATTTT.

The chain recombines TRBV15 with TRBJ2-7; possible D gene TRBD1, 5 bases. Trimming pared 6 bases from V and 0 bases from J, leaving 12 bases between. The CDR3 has 14 residues. Germline V gene lookup returns CDR1 LNHNV and CDR2 YYDKDF (reference sequence). CDR3 sequence (DNA): TGTGCCACCAGTATGGACAAGTACTCCTACGAGCAGTACTTC. Translating it yields CATSMDKYSYEQYF.

The chain combines TRBV4-1 with TRBJ2-7; tentatively, D is TRBD2 (7 bases). The V end was cut by 0 bases, the J end by 6 bases, with 18 bases between. The CDR3 sequence is 16 residues long. Germline-derived CDR1 and CDR2 are MGHRA and YSYEKL. This chain's CDR3 is CASSQELSGGPREQYF. CDR3 bases: TGCGCCAGCAGCCAAGAACTGTCCGGGGGGCCCCGCGAGCAGTACTTC.

The chain recombines TRBV9 with TRBJ2-2, with 14 bases fitting TRBD2. Germline loops: CDR1 SGDLS, CDR2 YYNGEE. This CDR3 region has 19 residues. V dropped 3 bases and J dropped 7; count of bases not matched to a gene: 14. CDR3 region: CASSAVVGTSGGYGGELFF. The DNA for the CDR3 is TGTGCCAGCAGCGCCGTAGTAGGGACTAGCGGGGGATATGGCGGGGAGCTGTTTTTT.

The chain employs TRBV14 and TRBJ1-2; possible D gene TRBD1, 5 bases. Per germline, CDR1 SGHDN and CDR2 FVKESK. There are 13 residues in the CDR3. V was pared by 0 bases and J by 5 bases, with 7 bases between. CDR3 DNA sequence: TGTGCCAGCAGCCAAGAGGAGGGGTATGGCTACACCTTC. It codes for CASSQEEGYGYTF.